The 14 T cell receptor beta chains reported below all come from one sample, sequenced in a study of T-cell reconstitution after alpha-beta-depleted transplantation in children. Construction of the TCRbeta library involved unique molecular identifiers. MiXCR, run by TCRdb on the PCR reads, gives a single entry per CDR3 protein. This sample carries under 35,000 distinct CDR3 sequences, about 6.3% of them seen once, and the ten largest clones take roughly 7%. Source: PBMCs, mostly from graft donor cells, taken 180 days after TCRalphabeta/CD19-depleted stem cell transplant. All receptors come from a male patient under 18 who had a stem cell transplant for acute myeloid leukemia, so the T cells may come from the graft donor.

This clonotype has ten or more counts. The chain employs TRBV6-5 and TRBJ1-5, with 7 positions matching TRBD1. The CDR3 is 14 amino acids. The V gene's germline CDR1 is MNHEY and CDR2 SVGAGI. J was trimmed by 7 bases and V by 6 bases; bases with no gene match: 9. The CDR3 spells CASRLTGMGQPQHF. The DNA for the CDR3 is TGTGCCAGCAGATTGACAGGGATGGGCCAGCCCCAGCATTTT.

There are many counts of this clonotype. This rearrangement joins TRBV28 to TRBJ2-1; TRBD1 agrees at 12 bases. The junction had 2 bases not matched to a gene; V was cut back by 6 bases and J by 8 bases. The CDR3 contains 13 residues. Germline V lookup: CDR1 MDHEN, CDR2 SYDVKM. CDR3 in amino acids: CASRGQGAYEQFF. CDR3 nucleotide sequence: TGTGCCAGCAGGGGACAGGGGGCGTATGAGCAGTTCTTC.

This clonotype came up many times. The chain has TRBV7-9 and TRBJ2-5, with TRBD2 matching over 7 bases. CDR1 SEHNR and CDR2 FQNEAQ come from the germline V gene (reference sequence). V lost 5 bases to trimming and J lost 5 bases; unmatched junction nucleotides: 17. CDR3 size: 17 residues. CDR3 protein: CASSPRVGKRDGETQYF. CDR3 DNA: TGTGCCAGCAGCCCTCGGGTGGGCAAGCGGGACGGGGAGACCCAGTACTTC.

The rearrangement links TRBV27 to TRBJ2-7, with TRBD2 matching over 8 bases. Germline V gives CDR1 MNHEY, CDR2 SMNVEV (reference sequence). V lost 3 bases and J lost 2; bases outside the gene matches: 12. This CDR3 is 17 amino acids long. CDR3 sequence reads: CASSFTPLSGRAYEQYF. Written as DNA, the CDR3 is TGTGCCAGCAGTTTTACCCCACTGAGCGGGAGAGCCTACGAGCAGTACTTC.

At least ten counts were recorded for this clonotype. In DNA, the CDR3 is TGCAGCGTTGAAGGGGTCCGGGACAGGGGGCTCACTGAAGCTTTCTTT. This encodes CSVEGVRDRGLTEAFF. The chain links TRBV29-1 to TRBJ1-1; 12 bases fit TRBD1. Per germline, CDR1 SQVTM and CDR2 ANQGSEA. Trimming removed 1 base from V and 4 bases from J; junction bases left unmatched: 7. The CDR3 runs to 16 residues.

This clonotype was seen ten or more times. V gene TRBV6-2 or TRBV6-3 combines with J gene TRBJ1-5, with D perhaps matching TRBD1 (5 bases). The CDR3 consists of 13 residues. Germline V gene lookup returns CDR1 MNHEY and CDR2 SVGEGT. Trimming took 6 bases from V and 8 from J, leaving 14 bases between them. CDR3 region: CASRTTVREPQHF. The CDR3 nucleotides are TGTGCCAGCAGAACGACAGTCCGAGAGCCCCAGCATTTT.

This clonotype appeared many times. The genes are TRBV7-2 and TRBJ2-7, with unresolved D. Germline lookup yields CDR1 SGHTA and CDR2 FQGNSA. This CDR3 region has 16 residues. Between the trimmed V and J ends, which lost 3 bases and 6 bases, there was a span of 21 bases. CDR3 nucleotide sequence: TGTGCCAGCAGCTTCCAATTCACCGCTGGTCCCTCCGAGCAGTACTTC. Its translation is CASSFQFTAGPSEQYF.

This clonotype counts as medium-sized (0.01 to 0.1%). This sequence joins TRBV15 and TRBJ2-3, with D unclear. The CDR3 is made up of 13 amino acids. The germline V gene encodes CDR1 LNHNV and CDR2 YYDKDF (reference sequence). The germline V and J ends were trimmed by 0 bases and 2 bases, with 3 bases remaining between them. This CDR3 is CATSREATDTQYF. Here the CDR3 DNA reads TGTGCCACCAGCAGAGAGGCCACAGATACGCAGTATTTT.

This clonotype came up many times. The chain couples TRBV4-2 to TRBJ1-4, with TRBD1 matching over 7 bases. Per germline, CDR1 LGHNA and CDR2 YNFKEQ. V trimming: 0 bases; J trimming: 7 bases; junction bases outside the gene matches: 8. The CDR3 totals 16 residues. CDR3 amino acids: CASSQESRQGREKLFF. The CDR3, as DNA: TGTGCCAGCAGCCAAGAGTCGAGACAGGGACGTGAAAAACTGTTTTTT.

This clonotype was observed at least ten times. The CDR3 bases are TGTGCCAGCAGCCCAACTAGCGGGAGGGAGGGCACCGGGGAGCTGTTTTTT. This codes for CASSPTSGREGTGELFF. This chain joins TRBV7-2 and TRBJ2-2, with 13 positions matching TRBD2. The CDR3 totals 17 residues. Germline V gene lookup returns CDR1 SGHTA and CDR2 FQGNSA. The trim removed 5 bases at V and 4 bases at J, leaving 7 bases unmatched.

This clonotype came up many times. This rearrangement joins TRBV20-1 to TRBJ2-3; weak D call: TRBD2 (5 bases). The CDR3 sequence is 13 residues long. V lost 6 bases, J lost 2 bases, and 12 bases lay in between. Germline V gene lookup returns CDR1 DFQATT and CDR2 SNEGSKA (reference sequence). The DNA for the CDR3 is TGCAGTGCAGAGGGTTCGTCCACAGATACGCAGTATTTT. Its protein product is CSAEGSSTDTQYF.

By frequency in the sample, this clonotype is medium-sized. The V and J genes are TRBV9 and TRBJ2-7, with 11 bases matching TRBD2. There are 14 residues in the CDR3. The V gene end was trimmed by 3 bases and the J gene end by 3 bases; junction bases not matched to a gene: 2. Germline CDR1 reads SGDLS; CDR2 reads YYNGEE. The CDR3, as DNA: TGTGCCAGCAGCGCCGGGACTAGCGGCTACGAGCAGTACTTC. It is translated as CASSAGTSGYEQYF. The full variable domain, rest sourced from reference TRBV9 and TRBJ2-7, is DSGVTQTPKHLITATGQRVTLRCSPRSGDLSVYWYQQSLDQGLQFLIQYYNGEERAKGNILERFSAQQFPDLHSELNLSSLELGDSALYFCASSAGTSGYEQYFGPGTRLTVT.

In this sample, this clonotype turned up many times. This chain joins TRBV11-1 and TRBJ1-1; D possibly corresponds to TRBD1 (5 bases). Germline CDR1 SGHAT, CDR2 FQDESV (reference sequence). V was clipped by 3 bases and J by 0 bases, with 14 bases between them. The CDR3 has 16 residues. CDR3 loop: CASSLRGPSMNTEAFF. In nucleotides, the CDR3 is TGTGCCAGCAGCTTGAGGGGCCCTTCCATGAACACTGAAGCTTTCTTT.

This clonotype appeared many times. The rearrangement uses TRBV5-4 and TRBJ2-1, with 8 bases aligning to TRBD2. CDR3 length: 15 residues. V dropped 3 bases and J dropped 9; count of bases not matched to a gene: 11. From germline, CDR1 is SGHNT and CDR2 YYREEE (reference sequence). The CDR3 region has the DNA TGTGCCAGCAGCTCCCGGGAGGGAATGGGGAGTGAGCAGTTCTTC. This sequence encodes CASSSREGMGSEQFF.